This T cell receptor (beta chain) was obtained from a study of cytomegalovirus exposure and HLA in healthy donors. Study as a whole: Assignment to the Caucasian-associated ancestry cluster applied to approximately 80% of the approximately 400 genotyped donors.

The PCR had 60 Vbeta and 13 Jbeta primers. The data were produced by immunoSEQ multiplex PCR, yet TCRdb's version contains in-frame clones alone and is incomplete. The sample includes about 59,000 clones, approximately 80% seen only once; the top ten take roughly 1.6%. This CDR3 comprises 14 residues. Trimming removed 7 bases from V and 3 bases from J; junction bases left unmatched: 9. Per germline, CDR1 SGHRS and CDR2 YFSETQ. V usage is TRBV5-1 and J usage is TRBJ1-2; 7 nucleotides align to TRBD1. The TCR originated in a human donor in good health. Sequenced: PBMCs. CDR3 DNA: TGCGCCAGCTCGCAGACAGGGTCAGACTATGGCTACACCTTC. Protein: CASSQTGSDYGYTF.